The present entry profiles one T cell receptor (beta chain) with its context. This specimen belongs to a study of control samples from healthy donors and cancer patients. Losses at the gene ends were 5 bases for V and 5 bases for J; bases not matched to a gene: 8. This CDR3 comprises 14 residues. Germline CDR1 is MDHEN and CDR2 is SYDVKM. Clones were read by immunoSEQ multiplex PCR, and TCRdb kept only the in-frame ones, dropping some. Here the sample spans 150,000 or so clones, 93% being singletons. The sample comprised blood. This TCR was sampled from a man younger than 30 in good health. The gene calls are TRBV28 and TRBJ2-7, with TRBD1 matching over 8 bases. The CDR3 sequence is CASSRQGSIHEQYF. The DNA for the CDR3 is TGTGCCAGCAGTAGACAGGGGTCGATCCACGAGCAGTACTTC.